The 18 T cell receptor beta chains below all came from one sample that was sequenced in a study of beta chain features in type 1 diabetes. Their specific antigens are unknown. Overall study results and limits: Within each of all four CD4+ subsets, Type 1 diabetes patients had TCRB CDR3s that were moderately but significantly shorter.

Expressed TCRB transcripts got sequenced, as all isolated RNA was reverse transcribed. TCRdb keeps only in-frame clones here, not all; method: immunoSEQ multiplex PCR. The data hold about 370,000 clones, with over 8.5% observed a single time. Sample: central memory CD4+ T cells from blood. The receptors shown here come from a man aged 25-45 years with type 1 diabetes.

In the case of this clone: It is likely a read error: a sequence one base away is far more abundant. Other DNA sequences within the sample encode an identical CDR3. The chain combines TRBV7-9 with TRBJ2-3, with D possibly TRBD2 on 6 matching bases. The CDR3 runs to 14 residues. Trimming cost V 3 bases and J 0 bases, with 7 bases left between them. The V gene's germline CDR1 is SEHNR and CDR2 FQNEAQ (reference sequence). CDR3: CASSLGLSTDTQYF. The CDR3 coding sequence is TGTGCCAGCAGCTTGGGACTCAGCACAGATACGCAGTATTTT.

The chain uses TRBV27 and TRBJ1-2; possible D gene TRBD1, 5 bases. CDR3 length: 13 amino acids. V shed 4 bases and J shed 6 bases, with 12 bases lying between them. CDR1 and CDR2 from the germline V gene are MNHEY and SMNVEV (reference sequence). The CDR3 DNA is TGTGCCAGCAGTTCAGAGACAGTCAATGGCTACACCTTC. It codes for CASSSETVNGYTF.

The chain recombines TRBV5-1 with TRBJ2-3; 13 positions agree with TRBD2. Germline-derived CDR1 and CDR2 are SGHRS and YFSETQ. This CDR3 spans 18 amino acids. After removal of 6 bases from V and 2 bases from J, the junction contained 12 bases not matched to a gene. The CDR3 region is CASTPDGGLAGFTDTQYF. The CDR3 DNA reads TGCGCCAGCACCCCCGACGGGGGACTAGCGGGGTTCACAGATACGCAGTATTTT.

This clone came up many times. The rearrangement joins TRBV9 to TRBJ2-2; TRBD2 might be the D (6 bases). Trimming shortened V by 0 bases and J by 1 base, and 10 bases separated the two germline ends. The germline gives CDR1 SGDLS, CDR2 YYNGEE. CDR3 length: 16 residues. CDR3 sequence: CASSVVVSGNTGELFF. The CDR3 DNA reads as TGTGCCAGCAGCGTAGTTGTTAGCGGGAACACCGGGGAGCTGTTTTTT.

This clone was counted a few times. This chain connects TRBV27 to TRBJ1-4; 9 bases fit TRBD1. The CDR3 consists of 14 residues. The V segment lost 5 bases and the J segment 5 bases; nucleotides outside the gene matches: 3. Germline V gene data show CDR1 as MNHEY and CDR2 as SMNVEV (reference sequence). The CDR3 loop is CASSHGTGNEKLFF. The DNA of the CDR3 is TGTGCCAGCAGTCATGGGACAGGGAATGAAAAACTGTTTTTT. The full variable domain, with the rest looked up from reference TRBV27 and TRBJ1-4, is EAQVTQNPRYLITVTGKKLTVTCSQNMNHEYMSWYRQDPGLGLRQIYYSMNVEVTDKGDVPEGYKVSRKEKRNFPLILESPSPNQTSLYFCASSHGTGNEKLFFGSGTQLSVL.

This clone was recorded many times. This chain links TRBV21-1 with TRBJ1-5; the listed D gene, TRBD1, was not tested against the DNA. TRBV21-1 is flagged as a pseudogene. This CDR3 region has 14 residues. CDR3 sequence reads: CASSKSTGSQPQHF. The CDR3 DNA follows: TGTGCCAGCAGCAAATCGACAGGGAGTCAGCCCCAGCATTTT.

In its sample, this clone was seen many times. The chain joins TRBV10-3 to TRBJ2-1; 9 bases are shared with TRBD2. The CDR3 spans 13 residues. Losses at the gene ends were 4 bases for V and 9 bases for J; bases not matched to a gene: 4. Looked up from germline, CDR1 is ENHRY and CDR2 is SYGVKD. The CDR3 nucleotides read TGTGCCATCAGTGGGCTAGCGGGACCTGAGCAGTTCTTC. Protein sequence: CAISGLAGPEQFF.

The chain is built from TRBV28 and TRBJ2-7; TRBD2 aligns across 11 bases. The CDR3 length is 16 residues. Germline V CDR1 and CDR2: MDHEN, SYDVKM. The V segment lost 1 base and the J segment 2 bases; nucleotides outside the gene matches: 4. CDR3 sequence reads: CASSLSLAGGTYEQYF. The CDR3 nucleotides are TGTGCCAGCAGTTTATCGCTAGCGGGAGGTACCTACGAGCAGTACTTC.

This clone was observed a few times. Other nucleotide sequences from this sample produce the same CDR3. The chain links TRBV30 to TRBJ1-2; TRBD1 might be the D (6 bases). The CDR3 consists of 13 residues. Per the germline V gene, CDR1 is GTSNPN and CDR2 is SVGIG (reference sequence). Trimming pared 1 base from V and 9 bases from J, leaving 15 bases between. The chain's CDR3 is CAWSGQDRRSYTF. The CDR3 DNA is TGTGCCTGGAGTGGTCAGGACAGACGTAGCTACACCTTC.

This clone was picked up a small number of times. This chain joins TRBV5-4 and TRBJ2-1; 9 positions match TRBD2. CDR1 and CDR2 (germline): SGHNT, YYREEE (reference sequence). CDR3 length equals 15 residues. The V gene end was trimmed by 5 bases and the J gene end by 5 bases; junction bases not matched to a gene: 8. This CDR3 reads CASSINSGSHNEQFF. CDR3 bases: TGTGCCAGCAGTATAAATAGCGGGAGCCACAATGAGCAGTTCTTC.

This clone occurred many times. This chain connects TRBV28 to TRBJ2-5; D unclear. Trimming left V 6 bases short and J 1 base short, with 3 bases between. The CDR3 runs to 11 residues. The germline V gene encodes CDR1 MDHEN and CDR2 SYDVKM. The CDR3 loop reads CASRLQETQYF. CDR3 DNA: TGTGCCAGCAGGCTCCAAGAGACCCAGTACTTC.

This clone was recorded a few times. This chain links TRBV6-5 with TRBJ2-2; D is unresolved. Trimming took 1 base from V and 6 from J, leaving 6 bases between them. The CDR3 runs to 13 residues. From germline, CDR1 is MNHEY and CDR2 SVGAGI. The CDR3 nucleotides read TGTGCCAGCAGTTACTTTTGGGCCGGGGAGCTGTTTTTT. The encoded protein is CASSYFWAGELFF.

This clone came up a few times. An end of the junction does not agree with germline; a read error may underlie this. The chain is built from TRBV2 and TRBJ1-2; D uncertain. The CDR3 is 13 residues long. From germline, CDR1 is SNHLY and CDR2 FYNNEI. This CDR3 reads CASSEVGNNGYTF. CDR3 sequence (DNA): TGTGCCAGCAGTGAAGTCGGTAACAATGGCTACACCTTC.

This clone appeared a few times. The chain employs TRBV15 and TRBJ2-5; D is uncertain. The J call is uncertain, as TRBJ2-7 better fits the DNA end. This CDR3 region has 14 residues. Per the germline V gene, CDR1 is LNHNV and CDR2 is YYDKDF (reference sequence). CDR3 sequence reads: CATSRDKAAYEQYF. The CDR3 nucleotides are TGTGCCACCAGCAGAGATAAGGCAGCCTACGAGCAGTACTTC.

This clone was seen only once. V and J are TRBV11-2 and TRBJ1-2; D remains ambiguous. The length of the CDR3 is 13 residues. Trimming took 7 bases from V and 9 from J, leaving 18 bases between them. CDR1 and CDR2 from the germline V gene are SGHAT and FQNNGV. CDR3 in amino acids: CASTPYVGSSYTF. DNA for the CDR3: TGTGCCAGCACCCCCTACGTAGGGTCTAGCTACACCTTC.

The rearrangement uses TRBV2 and TRBJ2-2; either TRBD1 or TRBD2 may fit D (5 bases each). Germline CDR1 SNHLY, CDR2 FYNNEI. The germline V and J ends were trimmed by 9 bases and 4 bases, with 12 bases remaining between them. The CDR3 is made up of 13 amino acids. CDR3 sequence reads: CASVGERTGELFF. CDR3 coding DNA: TGTGCCAGTGTGGGGGAGCGCACCGGGGAGCTGTTTTTT.

This clone came up many times. V usage is TRBV23-1 and J usage is TRBJ2-2, with TRBD2 identical over 11 bases. TRBV23-1 carries the ORF label, with uncertain function. CDR3 length equals 19 residues. The trim removed 0 bases at V and 5 bases at J, leaving 11 bases unmatched. The CDR3 loop reads CASSQSCWASGRWTGELFF. CDR3 in DNA: TGCGCCAGCAGTCAATCGTGTTGGGCTAGCGGGAGGTGGACCGGGGAGCTGTTTTTT.

The chain joins TRBV5-1 to TRBJ2-5; the match to TRBD1 covers 10 bases. The CDR3 consists of 14 residues. V lost 3 bases, J lost 7 bases, and 6 bases stayed unmatched. Germline CDR1 and CDR2: SGHRS and YFSETQ. CDR3 nucleotide sequence: TGCGCCAGCAGCTCGGGACAGGGGCCCATGACCCAGTACTTC. Its translation: CASSSGQGPMTQYF.